This entry describes one T cell receptor (beta chain). Data came from immunoSEQ multiplex PCR; TCRdb stores just in-frame clones and leaves some out. The data contain approximately 150,000 clones, about 85% of them singletons. This record comes from a study of blood T cell repertoires in COVID-19. The germline gives CDR1 SGHNT, CDR2 YYREEE (reference sequence). The CDR3 spans 16 residues. V trimming: 4 bases; J trimming: 5 bases; junction bases outside the gene matches: 11. The sample was peripheral blood. This chain uses TRBV5-4 with TRBJ2-3, with 9 nucleotides matching TRBD2. The sequence was obtained from a human donor in a cohort sampled during active COVID-19. The CDR3 DNA reads TGTGCCAGCAGCCCTGAGCTAGCGGGATCGGGAGATACGCAGTATTTT. Protein: CASSPELAGSGDTQYF.